The clone carrying this T cell receptor (beta chain) was seen more than once but under ten times. Antigen unknown. Trimming shortened V by 5 bases and J by 8 bases, and 22 bases separated the two germline ends. The CDR3 loop spans 16 amino acids. The sample belongs to a study of post-analysis software for immune sequencing data. Libraries were made from TCR beta cDNA, and they carried unique molecular identifiers. MiXCR, applied by TCRdb to the PCR reads, yields one record per CDR3 protein. The data contain approximately 400,000 distinct CDR3 sequences, roughly 38% of them seen just once; the ten biggest clones take up about an eighth. The study, taken as a whole, reports: About five TRBV segments appeared more often in patients than in controls, and TRBV5-6, TRBV5-1 and TRBV20-1 were among these.

Sequenced input: blood. The rearrangement uses TRBV12-3 or TRBV12-4 and TRBJ2-1; D ambiguous. This receptor was obtained from a girl aged 5-17 years with multiple sclerosis. As DNA, the CDR3 is TGTGCCAGCAGTCCCCGGGCTAGTGTTTCCAACCATGAGCAGTTCTTC. Translation: CASSPRASVSNHEQFF.